These 26 T cell receptor beta chains originate from one sample sequenced in a study of blood T cell repertoires in COVID-19. The table came from immunoSEQ multiplex PCR; TCRdb's copy has only in-frame clones and leaves some out. Of about 260,000 clones in the sample, about 88% were seen once. Material for sequencing was PBMCs or T cells enriched from blood (not recorded which). These receptors all come from a man younger than 40 with acute COVID-19.

J is TRBJ2-1 and V is TRBV5-6; D not certain. V lost 0 bases, J lost 7 bases, and 14 bases lay in between. This CDR3 region has 15 residues. Per the germline V gene, CDR1 is SGHDT and CDR2 is YYEEEE. The CDR3 nucleotides read TGTGCCAGCAGCTTGGGCGGTGGTGTCGAGAATGAGCAGTTCTTC. As protein: CASSLGGGVENEQFF.

The chain carries TRBV20-1 and TRBJ1-1; unclear D gene. Per germline, CDR1 DFQATT and CDR2 SNEGSKA (reference sequence). Trimming cost V 3 bases and J 1 base, with 15 bases left between them. This CDR3 is 15 amino acids long. The CDR3 spells CSASMNLAGNTEAFF. CDR3 DNA: TGCAGTGCTAGTATGAATCTCGCAGGGAACACTGAAGCTTTCTTT.

The CDR3: CASADRRETQYF. CDR3 in DNA: TGTGCCAGCGCCGACAGGCGAGAGACCCAGTACTTC. J is TRBJ2-5 and V is TRBV5-6; TRBD1 might be the D (6 bases). Trimming took off 7 bases at V and 4 bases at J, with 11 bases between the two ends. From germline, CDR1 is SGHDT and CDR2 YYEEEE. The CDR3 runs to 12 residues. Looking up the rest from reference TRBV5-6 and TRBJ2-5 gives the full variable domain: DAGVTQSPTHLIKTRGQQVTLRCSPKSGHDTVSWYQQALGQGPQFIFQYYEEEERQRGNFPDRFSGHQFPNYSSELNVNALLLGDSALYLCASADRRETQYFGPGTRLLVL.

This clone was observed a handful of times. The germline gene is not matched at one end of the junction; a read error may be the cause. V and J are TRBV5-1 and TRBJ1-1, with D tentatively TRBD1 (5 bases). There are 13 residues in the CDR3. The germline V gene encodes CDR1 SGHRS and CDR2 YFSETQ. The CDR3 spells CASSVRVNTEAFF. The CDR3 DNA follows: TGTGCCAGCAGCGTCAGGGTTAACACTGAAGCTTTCTTT.

There are a few counts of this clone. The genes are TRBV18 and TRBJ1-1, with D possibly matching TRBD1 (6 bases). V was shortened by 5 bases and J by 11 bases, with 15 bases between the two germline ends. Germline V gene lookup returns CDR1 KGHSH and CDR2 LQKENI. The CDR3 totals 12 residues. The CDR3 loop is CASSLRDNLAFF. CDR3 nucleotides: TGTGCCAGCTCATTAAGGGACAACCTGGCTTTCTTT.

J is TRBJ1-4 and V is TRBV5-5; 9 bases are a match to TRBD1. The CDR3 has 14 residues. V gave up 4 bases and J gave up 8 bases; unmatched junction bases: 6. The germline V gene encodes CDR1 SGHKS and CDR2 YYEKEE (reference sequence). CDR3 sequence: CASSTQGAVEKLFF. The CDR3 nucleotides read TGTGCCAGCAGCACACAGGGGGCGGTCGAAAAACTGTTTTTT.

Comments on this clone: This sample also contains other DNA sequences that code for the same CDR3. The chain couples TRBV5-1 to TRBJ2-2; tentatively, D is TRBD2 (5 bases). CDR3 length: 14 amino acids. Germline V lookup: CDR1 SGHRS, CDR2 YFSETQ. The germline V and J ends were trimmed by 0 bases and 4 bases, with 7 bases remaining between them. The CDR3 nucleotides are TGCGCCAGCAGCTTGGCCGGAGGCACCGGGGAGCTGTTTTTT. It yields the protein CASSLAGGTGELFF.

The sample holds one count of this clone. The genes are TRBV7-2 and TRBJ2-1, with 10 positions matching TRBD2. Trimming took 3 bases from V and 9 from J; bases not matched to a gene: 14. Germline assignment: CDR1 SGHTA and CDR2 FQGNSA. This CDR3 spans 17 amino acids. CDR3 sequence reads: CASSLVLAGGPGGEQFF. CDR3 sequence (DNA): TGTGCCAGCAGCTTGGTTTTAGCGGGAGGCCCCGGGGGTGAGCAGTTCTTC.

The V and J genes are TRBV3-1 (or the pseudogene TRBV3-2) and TRBJ2-1, with a weak D call TRBD2 (7 bases). Trimming took 0 bases from V and 4 from J, leaving 16 bases between them. Germline V gene lookup returns CDR1 LGHDT and CDR2 YNNKEL (reference sequence). The CDR3 totals 17 residues. The CDR3 region has the DNA TGTGCCAGCAGCCAAGATATGGGGGGGGGCCGGTACAATGAGCAGTTCTTC. This encodes CASSQDMGGGRYNEQFF.

The chain is built from TRBV24-1 and TRBJ1-5; D uncertain. V was clipped by 4 bases and J by 4 bases, with 7 bases between them. The CDR3 is made up of 13 amino acids. CDR1 is KGHDR, CDR2 SFDVKD, per germline. CDR3 nucleotides: TGTGCCACCAGTGAATGGAGTAATCAGCCCCAGCATTTT. Residues: CATSEWSNQPQHF.

The genes are TRBV11-1 and TRBJ2-3, with TRBD2 identical over 9 bases. The trim removed 8 bases at V and 8 bases at J, leaving 14 bases unmatched. CDR1 SGHAT and CDR2 FQDESV come from the germline V gene (reference sequence). The length of the CDR3 is 15 residues. The CDR3 DNA follows: TGTGCCAGCGCTTCGACTAGCGGAAGCGTCGGTACGCAGTATTTT. This codes for CASASTSGSVGTQYF.

The V and J genes are TRBV13 and TRBJ2-3; 15 positions match TRBD2. This CDR3 is built from 17 residues. In germline, CDR1 is PRHDT, CDR2 FYEKMQ (reference sequence). Germline trimming cut 5 bases from V and 4 bases from J; bases unmatched to any gene: 7. DNA of the CDR3: TGTGCCAGCAGCCCGGGACTAGCGGGAGGTCGTGCAGATACGCAGTATTTT. Translation gives CASSPGLAGGRADTQYF.

This chain links TRBV19 with TRBJ2-4, with a possible D match to TRBD1 (6 bases). The CDR3 length is 13 residues. V was trimmed by 3 bases and J by 8 bases, leaving 11 bases between them. Germline loops: CDR1 LNHDA, CDR2 SQIVND (reference sequence). CDR3 nucleotide sequence: TGTGCCAGTAGTATTAACAGGGCGGACATTCAGTACTTC. Its translation: CASSINRADIQYF.

This chain uses TRBV6-5 with TRBJ1-1; D is perhaps TRBD1 (6 bases). Germline CDR1 is MNHEY and CDR2 is SVGAGI. CDR3 length equals 15 residues. Trimming stripped 8 bases from V and 0 bases from J, with 16 bases between. The CDR3 reads CASSAGGDMNTEAFF. DNA of the CDR3: TGTGCCAGCTCCGCCGGGGGGGACATGAACACTGAAGCTTTCTTT.

This clone was seen just once. V is TRBV18 and J is TRBJ2-1; D is perhaps TRBD2 (6 bases). V shed 2 bases and J shed 8 bases, with 16 bases lying between them. CDR1 and CDR2 from the germline V gene are KGHSH and LQKENI. The length of the CDR3 is 15 residues. The CDR3 nucleotides are TGTGCCAGCTCACCAATGAGACTAGGAAGAGATGAGCAGTTCTTC. This codes for CASSPMRLGRDEQFF. The full variable domain, its missing parts supplied by reference TRBV18 and TRBJ2-1, is NAGVMQNPRHLVRRRGQEARLRCSPMKGHSHVYWYRQLPEEGLKFMVYLQKENIIDESGMPKERFSAEFPKEGPSILRIQQVVRGDSAAYFCASSPMRLGRDEQFFGPGTRLTVL.

This clone was picked up a small number of times. This sequence joins TRBV28 and TRBJ1-6, with TRBD1 identical over 7 bases. This CDR3 comprises 17 residues. The germline CDR1 and CDR2 sequences are MDHEN and SYDVKM. V shed 5 bases, J shed 0 bases, and the junction held 7 bases outside the gene matches. Here the CDR3 reads CASSGKRGRSYNSPLHF. The CDR3 DNA is TGTGCCAGCAGTGGGAAGAGGGGGCGCTCCTATAATTCACCCCTCCACTTT.

The chain uses TRBV2 and TRBJ1-3; 10 nucleotides agree with TRBD1. This CDR3 contains 17 residues. Germline CDR1 reads SNHLY; CDR2 reads FYNNEI. V shed 6 bases and J 8 bases; nucleotides not matched to a gene: 16. The CDR3 nucleotides are TGTGCCAGCAGGGGGACAGGGGTTGCTCAAAGGAGAGACACCATATATTTT. Translation: CASRGTGVAQRRDTIYF.

CDR3 nucleotide sequence: TGTGCCAGTGGTGGGGGGTTCGAGCAGTACGTC. Amino acids: CASGGGFEQYV. The chain joins TRBV28 to TRBJ2-7; the D gene is possibly TRBD2 (6 bases). Trimming took 9 bases from V and 6 from J, leaving 12 bases between them. CDR1 is MDHEN and CDR2 is SYDVKM in the germline V gene. There are 11 residues in the CDR3.

The J gene is TRBJ2-3, the V gene TRBV28, with D possibly being TRBD1 (5 bases). The germline V and J ends were trimmed by 4 bases and 4 bases, with 9 bases remaining between them. Germline values: CDR1 MDHEN, CDR2 SYDVKM. The CDR3 covers 13 residues. CDR3 loop: CASSSWGPDTQYF. CDR3 in DNA: TGTGCCAGCAGTTCCTGGGGCCCAGATACGCAGTATTTT.

V and J are TRBV11-2 and TRBJ1-1; D is ambiguous. V shed 1 base and J shed 0 bases, with 9 bases lying between them. Germline CDR1 reads SGHAT; CDR2 reads FQNNGV. The CDR3 totals 15 residues. CDR3 DNA: TGTGCCAGCAGCTTAGCCGGGTCTATGAACACTGAAGCTTTCTTT. This codes for CASSLAGSMNTEAFF.

This sequence joins TRBV5-6 and TRBJ1-2; D is possibly TRBD1 (5 bases). Trimming took 6 bases from V and 0 from J, leaving 15 bases between them. The CDR3 consists of 15 residues. Germline-derived CDR1 and CDR2 are SGHDT and YYEEEE. This chain's CDR3 is CASIRGRNSNYGYTF. The DNA for the CDR3 is TGTGCCAGCATAAGGGGCCGGAATTCTAACTATGGCTACACCTTC.

Comment on this clone: At one of its ends the junction is not consistent with the germline gene, which may arise from a read error. This sequence joins TRBV5-1 and TRBJ2-2; 9 nucleotides match TRBD2. The germline V gene encodes CDR1 SGHRS and CDR2 YFSETQ. The CDR3 totals 16 residues. The CDR3 bases are TGTGCCAGCAGCCACCGTAGCGGGAGCTCGCCCGGGGAGCTGTTTTTT. As protein: CASSHRSGSSPGELFF.

The chain joins TRBV15 to TRBJ2-3; the D gene is possibly TRBD2 (6 bases). V was shortened by 2 bases and J by 0 bases, with 9 bases between the two germline ends. This CDR3 has 15 amino acids. The germline CDR1 and CDR2 sequences are LNHNV and YYDKDF (reference sequence). Here the CDR3 DNA reads TGTGCCACCAGCAGACGGCGGGGCAGCACAGATACGCAGTATTTT. It specifies CATSRRRGSTDTQYF.

The J gene is TRBJ2-2, the V gene TRBV18, with a possible D match to TRBD1 (5 bases). Per germline, CDR1 KGHSH and CDR2 LQKENI. The CDR3 loop spans 14 amino acids. V gave up 5 bases and J gave up 7 bases, with 14 bases separating them. CDR3 nucleotides: TGTGCCAGCTCAAGTCAAGGGGTGAACGGGGAGCTGTTTTTT. It encodes CASSSQGVNGELFF.

The chain recombines TRBV19 with TRBJ1-4; D uncertain. Germline V lookup: CDR1 LNHDA, CDR2 SQIVND (reference sequence). With 6 bases removed from V and 6 bases from J, the gap between germline ends came to 11 bases. The CDR3 covers 13 residues. The CDR3 sequence: CASSGGYYEKLFF. CDR3 sequence (DNA): TGTGCCAGTAGCGGAGGATATTATGAAAAACTGTTTTTT.

The V gene is TRBV28, the J gene TRBJ1-5, with D unclear. The CDR3 consists of 17 residues. V was trimmed by 2 bases and J by 0 bases, leaving 14 bases between them. Looked up from germline, CDR1 is MDHEN and CDR2 is SYDVKM. The CDR3 here is CASSLNRGRTSNQPQHF. The CDR3 DNA sequence: TGTGCCAGCAGTTTAAATCGAGGGCGGACTAGCAATCAGCCCCAGCATTTT.